This section outlines one TCR beta chain sequence together with its context. Antigen: not known. This sample is part of a study of T cell responses to AZD1222 COVID-19 vaccine. General observations from the study: Increases in Spike-specific TCR breadth and depth were seen after two AZD1222 doses.

Assay used: immunoSEQ multiplex PCR; TCRdb lists only in-frame clones, some missing. The sample lists some 150,000 clones, 87% occurring once. The CDR3 extends over 14 amino acids. Germline CDR1 SGHTA, CDR2 FQGNSA. V was pared by 4 bases and J by 7 bases, with 16 bases between. The material was peripheral blood, obtained 28 days after the second AZD1222 dose. The source of this sequence is an adult who received the AZD1222 COVID-19 vaccine. The chain is built from TRBV7-2 and TRBJ1-1; the D gene is possibly TRBD1 (5 bases). The CDR3 coding sequence is TGTGCCAGCAGCTCGATGACGGGGCTAAATGAAGCTTTCTTT. As protein: CASSSMTGLNEAFF.